This TCR beta chain appears in the sequencing data of a study of cytomegalovirus exposure and HLA in healthy donors. Study-wide points: Later, TCR association rates were found to vary by HLA locus, highest for DRB1 and lowest for HLA-C. In a later analysis, a genetic analysis reported fewer productive-TCR N-insertions in an Asian-associated ancestry cluster than the cohort average.

A note on this clone: The target antigen is unknown.

The PCR was carried out with 60 Vbeta primers and 13 Jbeta primers. Source study methods: In a later analysis, around 10 million of some 80 million unique beta chains occurred in at least two donors. Produced via immunoSEQ multiplex PCR; TCRdb's table is partial and in-frame only. V, J and clone size reflect that table, while D and trimming were determined from the DNA. Of more than 100,000 clones in the sample, roughly 82% were seen once. Germline trimming cut 3 bases from V and 3 bases from J; bases unmatched to any gene: 2. Per germline, CDR1 SGHVS and CDR2 FNYEAQ. The CDR3 has 14 amino acids. J is TRBJ1-3 and V is TRBV7-6, with 7 bases fitting TRBD1. This TCR came from a human donor in good health. The sequenced sample consisted of PBMCs. The CDR3 DNA reads TGTGCCAGCAGCTTGGGGACAGATGGAAACACCATATATTTT. Protein: CASSLGTDGNTIYF. Based on the CDR3 plus reference TRBV7-6 and TRBJ1-3, the full variable domain is GAGVSQSPRYKVTKRGQDVALRCDPISGHVSLYWYRQALGQGPEFLTYFNYEAQQDKSGLPNDRFSAERPEGSISTLTIQRTEQRDSAMYRCASSLGTDGNTIYFGEGSWLTVV.